A single sample is the source of the 9 T cell receptor beta chains below, sequenced in a study of shared T cell receptors in the human thymus. Libraries were prepared by immunoSEQ multiplex PCR; TCRdb keeps only in-frame clonotypes and omits some of them. The repertoire holds hundreds of thousands of clones, about 95% seen once, with 0.015% to 0.025% in the top ten. Sequencing input: thymocytes. The receptor set was obtained from a human donor.

The chain joins TRBV11-3 to TRBJ2-2, with TRBD1 identical over 10 bases. Germline V gene data show CDR1 as SGHNT and CDR2 as YENEEA. The V segment lost 6 bases and the J segment 3 bases; nucleotides outside the gene matches: 4. This CDR3 is built from 15 residues. CDR3 protein: CASRSGTGDTGELFF. The DNA of the CDR3 is TGTGCCAGCAGATCCGGGACAGGGGACACCGGGGAGCTGTTTTTT.

This clone was seen a single time. The chain carries TRBV28 and TRBJ1-1, with D perhaps matching TRBD1 (5 bases). Germline V CDR1 and CDR2: MDHEN, SYDVKM. The CDR3 has 15 residues. V shed 5 bases and J shed 2 bases, with 15 bases lying between them. CDR3 nucleotides: TGTGCCAGCAGTCCCTACAGGTATGAAAACACTGAAGCTTTCTTT. It specifies CASSPYRYENTEAFF. Filled out from reference TRBV28 and TRBJ1-1, the complete variable domain reads DVKVTQSSRYLVKRTGEKVFLECVQDMDHENMFWYRQDPGLGLRLIYFSYDVKMKEKGDIPEGYSVSREKKERFSLILESASTNQTSMYLCASSPYRYENTEAFFGQGTRLTVV.

CDR3 DNA: TGTGCCAGCTCACCGGGTGGGGGGCGCCCCGGCTTGAACACTGAAGCTTTCTTT. Protein product: CASSPGGGRPGLNTEAFF. This chain uses TRBV18 with TRBJ1-1, with TRBD1 as a possible D gene (6 bases). This CDR3 is 18 amino acids long. Trimming stripped 3 bases from V and 0 bases from J, with 20 bases between. Looked up from germline, CDR1 is KGHSH and CDR2 is LQKENI.

The chain joins TRBV28 to TRBJ1-2, with D perhaps matching TRBD1 (6 bases). Trimming pared 3 bases from V and 4 bases from J, leaving 24 bases between. This CDR3 has 18 amino acids. Germline CDR1 reads MDHEN; CDR2 reads SYDVKM. CDR3 nucleotide sequence: TGTGCCAGCAGTTTCCCTGCAACGCGACAGGAATGTCCCTATGGCTACACCTTC. It yields the protein CASSFPATRQECPYGYTF.

The chain recombines TRBV27 with TRBJ2-1, with D perhaps matching TRBD1 (6 bases). Looked up from germline, CDR1 is MNHEY and CDR2 is SMNVEV (reference sequence). There are 14 residues in the CDR3. V was shortened by 1 base and J by 7 bases, with 11 bases between the two germline ends. The CDR3 loop is CASSLWSGANEQFF. CDR3 sequence (DNA): TGTGCCAGCAGTTTATGGTCAGGGGCGAATGAGCAGTTCTTC.

This chain uses TRBV19 with TRBJ2-5; 12 positions match TRBD2. In germline, CDR1 is LNHDA, CDR2 SQIVND (reference sequence). This CDR3 region has 16 residues. V dropped 0 bases and J dropped 5; count of bases not matched to a gene: 4. The CDR3 here is CASSIDRLAGVETQYF. The CDR3 DNA is TGTGCCAGTAGTATAGATCGACTAGCGGGAGTGGAGACCCAGTACTTC.

This chain joins TRBV27 and TRBJ2-7; D is unresolved. V was pared by 6 bases and J by 0 bases, with 18 bases between. CDR3 size: 16 residues. The germline V gene has CDR1 MNHEY and CDR2 SMNVEV (reference sequence). The CDR3 coding sequence is TGTGCCAGCAGCACCCGCGGTCAACAATACTCCTACGAGCAGTACTTC. It yields the protein CASSTRGQQYSYEQYF.

V usage is TRBV27 and J usage is TRBJ2-7, with TRBD2 matching 7 bases. After removal of 6 bases from V and 1 base from J, the junction contained 6 bases not matched to a gene. This CDR3 has 14 residues. In germline, CDR1 is MNHEY, CDR2 SMNVEV (reference sequence). The CDR3 coding sequence is TGTGCCAGCAGAAACAGTAGCGGGTCCTACGAGCAGTACTTC. This sequence encodes CASRNSSGSYEQYF.

The chain links TRBV10-3 to TRBJ2-2, with 10 bases that match TRBD2. The germline V gene has CDR1 ENHRY and CDR2 SYGVKD. J gave up 2 bases and V 11 bases, and 8 bases lay outside the gene matches. This CDR3 has 15 amino acids. The CDR3 DNA follows: TGTGCCGCTCTAGCGGGAGAAGTAAACACCGGGGAGCTGTTTTTT. Its translation: CAALAGEVNTGELFF.